This TCR beta chain appears in the sequencing data of a study of T cell repertoires in cytomegalovirus infection. Study context: Epitope selection comprised recently identified HLA-C-restricted CMV epitopes and well-studied HLA-B-restricted CMV epitopes. Public signatures in TCR beta pointed to CMV infection and matching HLA type. Study outcomes and limitations: HLA-C-restricted TCR beta clonotypes specific for CMV led the ex vivo response. Carriers of CMV plus the relevant HLA were identified by cumulative public TCR beta family frequency.

MiXCR was run by TCRdb on the reads, yielding one entry per CDR3 protein. The sample records tens of thousands of distinct CDR3 sequences, about half being singletons. The CDR3 is made up of 13 amino acids. The V end lost 6 bases, the J end lost 4 bases, and 12 bases lay between the germline ends. This clonotype was seen a few times. The target antigen is unknown. The rearrangement joins TRBV12-3 or TRBV12-4 to TRBJ1-1; D uncertain. Sequences were derived from CD8+ T cells from cultured PBMCs, sampled from culture after CMV antigen stimulation. The source is a human donor in good health (CMV status not recorded). Some clones in this sample may be carry-over from other donors' samples. The CDR3 nucleotides are TGTGCCAGCAGCAGTCCAGGCCCCACTGAAGCTTTCTTT. Its translation: CASSSPGPTEAFF.